A single sample gave rise to the 14 T cell receptor beta chains below, sequenced in a study of identical twins. TCRdb fed the 5' RACE reads into MiXCR, producing one record per CDR3 protein. The table shows 1,800,000 or so distinct CDR3 sequences, with roughly 35% occurring only once. The sequenced material came from cord blood. These receptor sequences come from a newborn girl in good health.

This clonotype was seen many times. The V gene is TRBV25-1, the J gene TRBJ1-2, with unresolved D. The CDR3 loop spans 11 amino acids. V lost 2 bases and J 7 bases, leaving 5 bases between the germline ends. Germline CDR1 is MGHDK and CDR2 is SYGVNS. Written as DNA, the CDR3 is TGTGCCAGCAGTGAAGCAGGTGGCTACACCTTC. Amino acids: CASSEAGGYTF.

This clonotype was observed a handful of times. V and J are TRBV28 and TRBJ1-1; possible D gene TRBD1, 5 bases. V was trimmed by 6 bases and J by 0 bases, leaving 20 bases between them. The CDR3 length is 17 residues. Per the germline V gene, CDR1 is MDHEN and CDR2 is SYDVKM. CDR3 loop: CASSPIGPGQMNTEAFF. CDR3 coding DNA: TGTGCCAGCAGCCCCATCGGACCGGGGCAAATGAACACTGAAGCTTTCTTT.

This clonotype has a handful of counts. CDR3: CASSQEGGVETQYF. The CDR3 DNA sequence: TGCGCCAGCAGCCAAGAGGGGGGTGTTGAGACCCAGTACTTC. This chain uses TRBV4-1 with TRBJ2-5; the D gene is possibly TRBD2 (6 bases). The CDR3 totals 14 residues. V shed 0 bases and J shed 5 bases, with 10 bases lying between them. Germline V gives CDR1 MGHRA, CDR2 YSYEKL.

This chain connects TRBV5-6 to TRBJ2-4, with 7 bases identical to TRBD2. The ends lost 6 bases at V and 0 bases at J; junction bases unmatched: 6. The CDR3 contains 15 residues. The V gene's germline CDR1 is SGHDT and CDR2 YYEEEE. CDR3 bases: TGTGCCAGCACCGGGGAGGGACTAGCCAAAAACATTCAGTACTTC. Translation: CASTGEGLAKNIQYF. The full variable domain, with the rest looked up from reference TRBV5-6 and TRBJ2-4, is DAGVTQSPTHLIKTRGQQVTLRCSPKSGHDTVSWYQQALGQGPQFIFQYYEEEERQRGNFPDRFSGHQFPNYSSELNVNALLLGDSALYLCASTGEGLAKNIQYFGAGTRLSVL.

The chain couples TRBV5-5 to TRBJ2-1, with D possibly being TRBD2 (5 bases). The CDR3 extends over 15 amino acids. V gave up 6 bases and J gave up 2 bases, with 15 bases separating them. Germline loops: CDR1 SGHKS, CDR2 YYEKEE (reference sequence). CDR3 sequence reads: CASTLRDRTYNEQFF. The CDR3 bases are TGTGCCAGCACCCTTCGGGATAGGACCTACAATGAGCAGTTCTTC.

The J gene is TRBJ1-1, the V gene TRBV20-1; D is perhaps TRBD1 (5 bases). V lost 3 bases to trimming and J lost 5 bases, with 13 bases between them. Germline V gene sequence: CDR1 DFQATT, CDR2 SNEGSKA (reference sequence). The CDR3 sequence is 13 residues long. The CDR3, as DNA: TGCAGTGCTAGTCGGGGGTTGCGAACTGAAGCTTTCTTT. Translated: CSASRGLRTEAFF.

The chain employs TRBV20-1 and TRBJ2-1; possible D gene TRBD1, 6 bases. The CDR3 is made up of 14 amino acids. Germline V gives CDR1 DFQATT, CDR2 SNEGSKA (reference sequence). Trimming shortened V by 6 bases and J by 9 bases, and 21 bases separated the two germline ends. The CDR3 nucleotides are TGCAGTGCACCCCCGAAACAGGGCTTTGGTGAGCAGTTCTTC. This translates into CSAPPKQGFGEQFF.

V gene TRBV25-1 combines with J gene TRBJ1-6, with D uncertain. Per germline, CDR1 MGHDK and CDR2 SYGVNS. The CDR3 consists of 15 residues. Trimming removed 2 bases at V and 1 base at J, with 6 bases between. CDR3 DNA: TGTGCCAGCAGTGAAACCGGTTCCTATAATTCACCCCTCCACTTT. Residues: CASSETGSYNSPLHF.

This clonotype appeared a few times. The V gene is TRBV4-2, the J gene TRBJ2-3, with D perhaps assigned TRBD1 or TRBD2 (5 bases each). This CDR3 region has 16 residues. Germline V CDR1 and CDR2: LGHNA, YNFKEQ. The germline V and J ends were trimmed by 1 base and 2 bases, with 13 bases remaining between them. The CDR3 nucleotides are TGTGCCAGCAGCCAAGTAACGGGGACGACCACAGATACGCAGTATTTT. This translates into CASSQVTGTTTDTQYF.

This clonotype was seen a handful of times. The V gene is TRBV29-1, the J gene TRBJ2-3, with TRBD2 matching 14 bases. Germline values: CDR1 SQVTM, CDR2 ANQGSEA. This CDR3 has 16 residues. J gave up 5 bases and V 4 bases, and 8 bases lay outside the gene matches. This chain's CDR3 is CSVARLAGGLGDTQYF. The CDR3 bases are TGCAGCGTTGCTCGACTAGCGGGGGGGCTGGGAGATACGCAGTATTTT.

This clonotype turned up a few times. The chain recombines TRBV28 with TRBJ2-7, with 16 bases lining up with TRBD2. Per germline, CDR1 MDHEN and CDR2 SYDVKM. V was clipped by 6 bases and J by 1 base; unmatched bases: 15. The CDR3 totals 20 residues. CDR3 coding DNA: TGTGCCAGCAGATCAAGCCCGGGACTAGCGGGAGGGCCAGGTTCCTACGAGCAGTACTTC. Its protein product is CASRSSPGLAGGPGSYEQYF.

The chain couples TRBV13 to TRBJ2-1, with TRBD2 identical over 14 bases. Near its end, the DNA agrees better with TRBJ2-7, so the J call may be wrong. Germline CDR1 reads PRHDT; CDR2 reads FYEKMQ (reference sequence). The CDR3 contains 17 residues. The CDR3 sequence: CASSPGTSGSSYNEQYF. For the CDR3, the DNA is TGTGCCAGCAGCCCCGGGACTAGCGGGAGCTCCTACAATGAGCAGTACTTC.

The chain uses TRBV20-1 and TRBJ2-3, with 8 bases lining up with TRBD2. This CDR3 has 16 residues. The junction had 11 bases not matched to a gene; V was cut back by 5 bases and J by 1 base. CDR1 is DFQATT, CDR2 SNEGSKA, per germline (reference sequence). In nucleotides, the CDR3 is TGCAGTGCTGTGGGCCTACTAGCGGCCCGCACAGATACGCAGTATTTT. It codes for CSAVGLLAARTDTQYF.

This clonotype has a count of ten or more. The rearrangement uses TRBV18 and TRBJ2-5, with 7 positions matching TRBD1. The J segment lost 5 bases and the V segment lost 3 bases, leaving 6 bases of the junction unmatched. Germline V gene data show CDR1 as KGHSH and CDR2 as LQKENI. This CDR3 has 14 residues. Here the CDR3 reads CASSPAGGQETQYF. In DNA, the CDR3 is TGTGCCAGCTCACCGGCAGGGGGACAGGAGACCCAGTACTTC.